This T cell receptor beta chain is from a study of spatial heterogeneity in lung cancer. Across the whole study: Untreated early-stage non-small cell lung cancer patients, approximately 79 in total, were the donors.

Each CDR3 protein is one row after TCRdb ran MiXCR on the 5' RACE reads. The sample has tens of thousands of distinct CDR3 sequences; roughly 9% are singletons. In this sample, this clonotype turned up many times. Described time point: blood at routine non-recurrence follow-up after resection. Sequencing covered unsorted whole RNA taken from tumor, nontumor lung or frozen PBMC. This specimen was PBMCs, taken at follow-up. This sequence was found in a female donor with early-stage non-small cell lung cancer.

The CDR3 nucleotides are TGTGCCAGCAGTTTACTAGGGACGTCCGGGGAGCTGTTTTTT. It translates to CASSLLGTSGELFF. The rearrangement links TRBV27 to TRBJ2-2; D could derive from TRBD1 or TRBD2 (5 bases each). V shed 2 bases and J shed 6 bases, with 10 bases lying between them. CDR3 length: 14 amino acids. CDR1 is MNHEY and CDR2 is SMNVEV in the germline V gene (reference sequence).